The 32 T cell receptor beta chains presented below share a single source sample, sequenced in a study of blood T cell repertoires in COVID-19. The protocol was immunoSEQ multiplex PCR, while the TCRdb copy is restricted to in-frame clones and leaves out a portion. The sample lists just under 350,000 clones, 85% to 90% occurring once. Sequencing was performed on peripheral blood. The receptors were gathered from a woman aged 45-59 years with COVID-19, enrolled during active disease.

The chain recombines TRBV4-1 with TRBJ2-7, with TRBD1 as a possible D gene (6 bases). The germline V gene has CDR1 MGHRA and CDR2 YSYEKL. Trimming removed 5 bases from V and 5 bases from J, with 19 bases in between. The CDR3 length is 15 residues. Here the CDR3 DNA reads TGCGCCAGCAGCTCCCCGGGACGGCGACAGGACGAGCAGTACTTC. Amino acid sequence: CASSSPGRRQDEQYF.

This sequence joins TRBV27 and TRBJ1-4, with D uncertain. The CDR3 contains 16 residues. The ends were cut back, 6 bases at V and 0 bases at J, with 14 bases in the middle. Germline V lookup: CDR1 MNHEY, CDR2 SMNVEV (reference sequence). In DNA form, the CDR3 reads TGTGCCAGCAGCCGTTCTTGGCTAGCAACTAATGAAAAACTGTTTTTT. Translated: CASSRSWLATNEKLFF.

The chain combines TRBV5-1 with TRBJ1-4, with a tentative D call TRBD1 (6 bases). Germline lookup yields CDR1 SGHRS and CDR2 YFSETQ. CDR3 length equals 15 residues. V lost 0 bases and J lost 7, with 13 bases in between. CDR3 bases: TGCGCCAGCAGCTTGGAGTCAGGGGCGGGTGAAAAACTGTTTTTT. Translation: CASSLESGAGEKLFF.

The CDR3 protein is CASSGSPHTEAFF. In DNA form, the CDR3 reads TGTGCCAGCTCCGGGTCCCCGCACACTGAAGCTTTCTTT. The chain carries TRBV19 and TRBJ1-1, with D unclear. V was pared by 9 bases and J by 3 bases, with 14 bases between. Germline CDR1 and CDR2: LNHDA and SQIVND (reference sequence). The CDR3 runs 13 residues.

This clone was seen once. This sequence joins TRBV19 and TRBJ2-1; the D gene is possibly TRBD1 (6 bases). This CDR3 has 12 residues. Germline values: CDR1 LNHDA, CDR2 SQIVND (reference sequence). Trimming removed 3 bases at V and 9 bases at J, with 9 bases between. The CDR3 DNA is TGTGCCAGTAGTATGGGGGCGACTGAGCAGTTCTTC. Translating it yields CASSMGATEQFF.

Notes on this clone: The same CDR3 arises from other DNA sequences in this sample as well. The chain carries TRBV10-3 and TRBJ2-3, with 10 bases lining up with TRBD2. CDR3 length equals 16 residues. The germline gives CDR1 ENHRY, CDR2 SYGVKD. Trimming at V came to 3 bases and at J to 3 bases, leaving 6 bases not matched to a gene. The CDR3 DNA follows: TGTGCCATCAGTGAAGGGCTAGCGGGGGTAACAGATACGCAGTATTTT. This gives the protein CAISEGLAGVTDTQYF.

The CDR3 loop reads CASSLGTLDSPGQYF. CDR3 nucleotides: TGTGCCAGCAGTCTGGGGACACTGGATTCGCCGGGGCAGTACTTC. This sequence joins TRBV5-6 and TRBJ2-7; maybe TRBD1 (6 bases). Germline lookup yields CDR1 SGHDT and CDR2 YYEEEE. The CDR3 contains 15 residues. The ends were cut back, 5 bases at V and 9 bases at J, with 24 bases in the middle. Looking up the rest from reference TRBV5-6 and TRBJ2-7 gives the full variable domain: DAGVTQSPTHLIKTRGQQVTLRCSPKSGHDTVSWYQQALGQGPQFIFQYYEEEERQRGNFPDRFSGHQFPNYSSELNVNALLLGDSALYLCASSLGTLDSPGQYFGPGTRLTVT.

Remarks on this clone: The junction shows a germline mismatch at one end, possibly a read error. The gene calls are TRBV7-2 and TRBJ2-5; 9 bases are a match to TRBD2. The CDR3 has 15 amino acids. Germline-derived CDR1 and CDR2 are SGHTA and FQGNSA. The CDR3 bases are TGTGCCAGCAGCATACTAGCGGGCTACCAGGAGACCCAGTACTTC. This codes for CASSILAGYQETQYF.

The rearrangement uses TRBV6-6 and TRBJ2-3; a possible D gene is TRBD2 (6 bases). Trimming cost V 2 bases and J 2 bases, with 14 bases left between them. CDR1 and CDR2 (germline): MNHNY, SVGAGI (reference sequence). This CDR3 comprises 16 residues. In DNA, the CDR3 is TGTGCCAGCAGTTACGGCGGGAAGGATTACACAGATACGCAGTATTTT. Amino acid sequence: CASSYGGKDYTDTQYF.

This chain uses TRBV6-5 with TRBJ1-4; 7 bases are shared with TRBD1. Germline V gene lookup returns CDR1 MNHEY and CDR2 SVGAGI. V was clipped by 6 bases and J by 2 bases; unmatched bases: 3. The CDR3 has 14 amino acids. The CDR3 is CASSRQGTNEKLFF. The DNA for the CDR3 is TGTGCCAGCAGCCGACAGGGTACTAATGAAAAACTGTTTTTT.

The gene calls are TRBV5-1 and TRBJ2-2; TRBD2 agrees at 9 bases. CDR1 and CDR2 (germline): SGHRS, YFSETQ. This CDR3 has 16 residues. V lost 6 bases to trimming and J lost 5 bases; unmatched junction nucleotides: 11. The CDR3 is CASNPSGIFWTGELFF. In DNA, the CDR3 is TGCGCCAGCAACCCTAGCGGGATTTTTTGGACCGGGGAGCTGTTTTTT.

This clone has a single count. The chain joins TRBV20-1 to TRBJ2-1; 11 bases match TRBD2. The CDR3 totals 15 residues. The trim removed 3 bases at V and 1 base at J, leaving 2 bases unmatched. CDR1 and CDR2 from the germline V gene are DFQATT and SNEGSKA (reference sequence). Here the CDR3 DNA reads TGCAGTGCTAGTTTAGCGGGAGGGTCCTACAATGAGCAGTTCTTC. It specifies CSASLAGGSYNEQFF.

The V call is TRBV10-3, the J call TRBJ1-1, with D possibly matching TRBD1 (6 bases). The germline V gene has CDR1 ENHRY and CDR2 SYGVKD. The CDR3 length is 15 residues. The ends were cut back, 4 bases at V and 4 bases at J, with 16 bases in the middle. The CDR3 loop is CAISGKSGEGTEAFF. CDR3 DNA: TGTGCCATCAGTGGAAAATCAGGGGAAGGCACTGAAGCTTTCTTT.

This sequence joins TRBV6-2 or TRBV6-3 and TRBJ2-1, with 16 positions matching TRBD2. Germline V lookup: CDR1 MNHEY, CDR2 SVGEGT. J gave up 8 bases and V 5 bases, and 15 bases lay outside the gene matches. The CDR3 extends over 19 amino acids. The CDR3 bases are TGTGCCAGCAGTAGTTCCGGGACTAGCGGGAGGGCCTTTTTCGATGAGCAGTTCTTC. Translation: CASSSSGTSGRAFFDEQFF.

This chain links TRBV15 with TRBJ1-4; a possible D gene is TRBD1 (5 bases). Per germline, CDR1 LNHNV and CDR2 YYDKDF (reference sequence). This CDR3 is built from 16 residues. V shed 2 bases and J shed 2 bases, with 12 bases lying between them. The CDR3: CATSRKGQGTNEKLFF. As DNA, the CDR3 is TGTGCCACCAGCAGAAAGGGGCAGGGCACTAATGAAAAACTGTTTTTT.

The chain joins TRBV5-6 to TRBJ2-1; 10 positions match TRBD2. Trimming at V came to 2 bases and at J to 0 bases, leaving 2 bases not matched to a gene. This CDR3 has 16 amino acids. Germline CDR1 SGHDT, CDR2 YYEEEE. The CDR3 nucleotides read TGTGCCAGCAGCTTCGGACTAGCGGACTCCTACAATGAGCAGTTCTTC. This codes for CASSFGLADSYNEQFF. Using reference TRBV5-6 and TRBJ2-1 for the parts outside the CDR3, the full variable domain is DAGVTQSPTHLIKTRGQQVTLRCSPKSGHDTVSWYQQALGQGPQFIFQYYEEEERQRGNFPDRFSGHQFPNYSSELNVNALLLGDSALYLCASSFGLADSYNEQFFGPGTRLTVL.

This rearrangement joins TRBV2 to TRBJ2-2; 11 bases align to TRBD1. Per germline, CDR1 SNHLY and CDR2 FYNNEI. V shed 8 bases and J 7 bases; nucleotides not matched to a gene: 3. This CDR3 is 13 amino acids long. CDR3 coding DNA: TGTGCCAGCCGGACAGGGGGCCGCGGGGAGCTGTTTTTT. Residues: CASRTGGRGELFF.

This clone was detected a few times. This chain connects TRBV7-2 to TRBJ1-6; 7 nucleotides match TRBD1. In germline, CDR1 is SGHTA, CDR2 FQGNSA. The CDR3 extends over 15 amino acids. V was clipped by 1 base and J by 10 bases; unmatched bases: 7. The CDR3 region is CASSLGQGYRSPLHF. The CDR3 region has the DNA TGTGCCAGCAGCTTAGGACAGGGATATCGATCACCCCTCCACTTT.

V is TRBV7-2 and J is TRBJ2-2, with 8 positions matching TRBD2. Germline V CDR1 and CDR2: SGHTA, FQGNSA. Trimming removed 2 bases from V and 2 bases from J; junction bases left unmatched: 10. There are 18 residues in the CDR3. CDR3 DNA sequence: TGTGCCAGCAGCTTAAGGTCTCCCAGCGGGAGTAACACCGGGGAGCTGTTTTTT. It codes for CASSLRSPSGSNTGELFF.

The J gene is TRBJ2-4, the V gene TRBV3-1 (or the pseudogene TRBV3-2); D gene ambiguous. Trimming shortened V by 0 bases and J by 5 bases, and 8 bases separated the two germline ends. CDR3 size: 14 residues. Per germline, CDR1 LGHDT and CDR2 YNNKEL (reference sequence). CDR3 DNA: TGTGCCAGCAGCCAAGATCCCACGGAAAACATTCAGTACTTC. This codes for CASSQDPTENIQYF.

The chain carries TRBV11-3 and TRBJ1-5, with a weak D call TRBD1 (5 bases). The germline CDR1 and CDR2 sequences are SGHNT and YENEEA. Trimming pared 2 bases from V and 9 bases from J, leaving 11 bases between. CDR3 length: 13 amino acids. The CDR3 loop reads CASSLQAQGPQHF. CDR3 coding DNA: TGTGCCAGCAGCTTACAGGCCCAGGGGCCCCAGCATTTT.

The gene calls are TRBV19 and TRBJ2-5; TRBD2 matches 12 bases. This CDR3 is 16 amino acids long. V was clipped by 3 bases and J by 5 bases; unmatched bases: 7. Germline V lookup: CDR1 LNHDA, CDR2 SQIVND (reference sequence). The CDR3 spells CASSILAGGPSETQYF. DNA for the CDR3: TGTGCCAGTAGTATCCTAGCGGGAGGGCCCTCTGAGACCCAGTACTTC.

The gene calls are TRBV30 and TRBJ2-7; weak D call: TRBD1 (5 bases). The CDR3 totals 12 residues. Trimming pared 0 bases from V and 5 bases from J, leaving 8 bases between. Germline V gene sequence: CDR1 GTSNPN, CDR2 SVGIG (reference sequence). CDR3 residues: CAWSVRRDEQYF. The CDR3 region has the DNA TGTGCCTGGAGTGTACGCAGGGACGAGCAGTACTTC. The variable domain in full, with the rest retrieved from reference TRBV30 and TRBJ2-7, is SQTIHQWPATLVQPVGSPLSLECTVEGTSNPNLYWYRQAAGRGLQLLFYSVGIGQISSEVPQNLSASRPQDRQFILSSKKLLLSDSGFYLCAWSVRRDEQYFGPGTRLTVT.

The chain is built from TRBV4-1 and TRBJ2-1, with a tentative D call TRBD1 (5 bases). There are 12 residues in the CDR3. Trimming cost V 7 bases and J 5 bases, with 9 bases left between them. Per germline, CDR1 MGHRA and CDR2 YSYEKL. As DNA, the CDR3 is TGCGCCAGCAAGGGGCGTAACAATGAGCAGTTCTTC. Translating it yields CASKGRNNEQFF.

V gene TRBV7-2 combines with J gene TRBJ2-3; 8 nucleotides agree with TRBD2. The junction had 3 bases not matched to a gene; V was cut back by 5 bases and J by 2 bases. The CDR3 contains 14 residues. The germline gives CDR1 SGHTA, CDR2 FQGNSA. This chain's CDR3 is CASSPGRATDTQYF. The CDR3 DNA is TGTGCCAGCAGCCCCGGGAGGGCCACAGATACGCAGTATTTT.

This clone appeared a single time. The chain uses TRBV7-2 and TRBJ2-1, with TRBD2 matching 8 bases. The CDR3 extends over 15 amino acids. The germline V gene encodes CDR1 SGHTA and CDR2 FQGNSA. The J segment lost 6 bases and the V segment lost 3 bases, leaving 7 bases of the junction unmatched. Here the CDR3 reads CASSFKRENFNEQFF. The CDR3 DNA reads TGTGCCAGCAGCTTTAAGCGGGAGAACTTCAATGAGCAGTTCTTC.

This clone has more than one count but fewer than ten. The chain joins TRBV7-2 to TRBJ1-5, with a weak D call TRBD1 (6 bases). Germline V CDR1 and CDR2: SGHTA, FQGNSA. CDR3 length equals 15 residues. V was clipped by 7 bases and J by 0 bases, with 13 bases between them. CDR3 DNA sequence: TGTGCCAGCAACAAGCAGGGGAATAGCAATCAGCCCCAGCATTTT. It is translated as CASNKQGNSNQPQHF.

This chain links TRBV5-4 with TRBJ2-5; TRBD1 agrees at 8 bases. The CDR3 sequence is 15 residues long. The germline V gene has CDR1 SGHNT and CDR2 YYREEE (reference sequence). Germline trimming cut 4 bases from V and 2 bases from J; bases unmatched to any gene: 7. The CDR3 is CASSVRQGQQETQYF. For the CDR3, the DNA is TGTGCCAGCAGCGTCCGACAGGGGCAACAAGAGACCCAGTACTTC.

The sample holds one count of this clone. V gene TRBV11-2 combines with J gene TRBJ1-2, with D possibly TRBD1 on 6 matching bases. V shed 5 bases and J shed 8 bases, with 24 bases lying between them. This CDR3 spans 16 amino acids. Germline-derived CDR1 and CDR2 are SGHAT and FQNNGV. The CDR3 spells CASSPMGGRRFRGYTF. CDR3 DNA: TGTGCCAGCAGCCCAATGGGGGGGCGGCGGTTTCGGGGCTACACCTTC.

This clone was picked up one time. The J gene is TRBJ1-6, the V gene TRBV5-6, with 10 bases identical to TRBD1. The germline gives CDR1 SGHDT, CDR2 YYEEEE. V gave up 2 bases and J gave up 8 bases; unmatched junction bases: 4. The CDR3 is 15 residues long. The CDR3 bases are TGTGCCAGCAGCTTAACCGACAGGGGGCATTCACCCCTCCACTTT. Its translation: CASSLTDRGHSPLHF.

The chain combines TRBV6-2 or TRBV6-3 with TRBJ2-1; TRBD1 might be the D (5 bases). CDR1 and CDR2 from the germline V gene are MNHEY and SVGEGT. The CDR3 sequence is 15 residues long. The V end lost 6 bases, the J end lost 3 bases, and 15 bases lay between the germline ends. CDR3 DNA sequence: TGTGCCAGCAGCAAAACAATTCAGGGCTACAATGAGCAGTTCTTC. It encodes CASSKTIQGYNEQFF.

This sequence joins TRBV27 and TRBJ1-6; D remains ambiguous. The germline V gene has CDR1 MNHEY and CDR2 SMNVEV (reference sequence). The CDR3 is 17 amino acids. Deletions cut 5 bases from V and 0 bases from J, with 14 bases between. The CDR3 spells CASSPPPLSSYNSPLHF. CDR3 nucleotide sequence: TGTGCCAGCAGTCCGCCCCCTTTGAGCTCCTATAATTCACCCCTCCACTTT.